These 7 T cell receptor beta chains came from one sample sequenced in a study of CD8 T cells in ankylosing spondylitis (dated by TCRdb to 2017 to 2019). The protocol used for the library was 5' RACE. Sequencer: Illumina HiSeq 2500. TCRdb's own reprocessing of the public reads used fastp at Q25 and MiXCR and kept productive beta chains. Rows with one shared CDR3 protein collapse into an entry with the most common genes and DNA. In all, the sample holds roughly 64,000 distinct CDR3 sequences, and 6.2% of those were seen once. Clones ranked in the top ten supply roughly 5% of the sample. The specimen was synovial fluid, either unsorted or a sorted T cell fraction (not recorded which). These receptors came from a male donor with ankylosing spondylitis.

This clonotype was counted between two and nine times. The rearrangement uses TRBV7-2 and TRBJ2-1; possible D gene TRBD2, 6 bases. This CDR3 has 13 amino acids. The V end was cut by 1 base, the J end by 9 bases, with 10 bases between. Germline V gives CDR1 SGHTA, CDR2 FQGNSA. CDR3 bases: TGTGCCAGCAGCTTAGTAAGGGACTTTGAGCAGTTCTTC. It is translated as CASSLVRDFEQFF.

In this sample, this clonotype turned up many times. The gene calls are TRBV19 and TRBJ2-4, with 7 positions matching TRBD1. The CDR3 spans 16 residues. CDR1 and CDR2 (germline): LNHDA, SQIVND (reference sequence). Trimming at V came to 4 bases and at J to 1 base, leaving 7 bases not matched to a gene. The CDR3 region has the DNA TGTGCCAGTAGTAACGACAGGGCCGGTGCCAAAAACATTCAGTACTTC. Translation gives CASSNDRAGAKNIQYF.

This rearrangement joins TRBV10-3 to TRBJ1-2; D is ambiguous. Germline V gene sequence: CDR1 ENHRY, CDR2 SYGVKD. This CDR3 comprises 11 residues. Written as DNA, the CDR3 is TGTGCTATCCAATTAGGACTCGGCTACACCTTC. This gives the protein CAIQLGLGYTF.

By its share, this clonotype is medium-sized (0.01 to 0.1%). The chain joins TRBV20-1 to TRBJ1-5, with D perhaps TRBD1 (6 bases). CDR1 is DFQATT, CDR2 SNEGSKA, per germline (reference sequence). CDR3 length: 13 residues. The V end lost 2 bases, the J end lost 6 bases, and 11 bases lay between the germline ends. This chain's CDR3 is CSARRQVGQPQHF. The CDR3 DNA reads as TGCAGTGCTAGAAGACAGGTCGGTCAGCCCCAGCATTTT.

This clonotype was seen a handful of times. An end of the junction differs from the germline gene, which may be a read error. This chain's CDR3 is CASRQGPSSGRGEQYF. The CDR3 DNA follows: TGTGCCAGCAGACAAGGACCCTCGAGCGGACGGGGCGAGCAGTACTTC. The V gene is TRBV3-1, the J gene TRBJ2-7; possibly TRBD2 for D (5 bases). This CDR3 is built from 16 residues. Germline V gene sequence: CDR1 LGHDT, CDR2 YNNKEL (reference sequence).

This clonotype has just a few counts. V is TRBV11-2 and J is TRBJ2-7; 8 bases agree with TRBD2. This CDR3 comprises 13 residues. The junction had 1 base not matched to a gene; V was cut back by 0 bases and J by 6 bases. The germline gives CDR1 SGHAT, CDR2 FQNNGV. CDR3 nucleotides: TGTGCCAGCAGCTTAGATCGGGAGGGCGAGCAGTACTTC. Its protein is CASSLDREGEQYF. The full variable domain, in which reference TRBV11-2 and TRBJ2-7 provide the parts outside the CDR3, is EAGVAQSPRYKIIEKRQSVAFWCNPISGHATLYWYQQILGQGPKLLIQFQNNGVVDDSQLPKDRFSAERLKGVDSTLKIQPAKLEDSAVYLCASSLDREGEQYFGPGTRLTVT.

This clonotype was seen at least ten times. CDR3 coding DNA: TGTGCCAGCAGTTTACAGGGCGAAAGTGGAAACACCATATATTTT. Amino acid sequence: CASSLQGESGNTIYF. The chain links TRBV12-3 or TRBV12-4 to TRBJ1-3; possible D gene TRBD1, 5 bases. The CDR3 is made up of 15 amino acids. The V end lost 2 bases, the J end lost 3 bases, and 11 bases lay between the germline ends.